The 30 T cell receptor beta chains listed next were all sequenced from one sample in a study of OX40 agonist ivuxolimab in advanced cancers. Sequencing was performed with immunoSEQ multiplex PCR; in TCRdb, only in-frame clones are kept and a portion is missing. The table lists more than 80,000 clones, roughly 89% of them singletons. Sequenced material: CD4+ or CD8+ T cells sorted from blood, taken in a trial of the OX40 agonist ivuxolimab. All receptors derive from an adult with an advanced solid tumor such as melanoma, head and neck, liver or kidney cancer.

This clone was recorded only once. This rearrangement joins TRBV7-3 to TRBJ2-1; D ambiguous. The V gene lost 6 bases and the J gene lost 2 bases, with 8 bases spanning the gap. This CDR3 has 13 residues. Germline CDR1 reads SGHTA; CDR2 reads FQGTGA. CDR3 sequence: CASSAQTYNEQFF. CDR3 coding DNA: TGTGCCAGCAGTGCACAGACCTACAATGAGCAGTTCTTC.

V and J are TRBV27 and TRBJ2-7; 7 bases fit TRBD1. CDR1 and CDR2 (germline): MNHEY, SMNVEV (reference sequence). V lost 7 bases and J lost 2; bases outside the gene matches: 11. The CDR3 sequence is 15 residues long. As DNA, the CDR3 is TGTGCCAGCATCGCCGACAGGGCGGGTGCCTACGAGCAGTACTTC. As protein: CASIADRAGAYEQYF.

V is TRBV5-8 and J is TRBJ2-2, with D possibly called TRBD1 or TRBD2 (5 bases each). This CDR3 region has 16 residues. Germline V gene lookup returns CDR1 SGHTS and CDR2 YDEGEE. V gave up 3 bases and J gave up 3 bases, with 15 bases separating them. Here the CDR3 DNA reads TGTGCCAGCAGCTCAATCACCGGGACCTACACCGGGGAGCTGTTTTTT. Its translation is CASSSITGTYTGELFF.

V and J are TRBV7-3 and TRBJ2-1; 11 bases are a match to TRBD2. There are 15 residues in the CDR3. Looked up from germline, CDR1 is SGHTA and CDR2 is FQGTGA. The V segment lost 1 base and the J segment 7 bases; nucleotides outside the gene matches: 3. CDR3 in DNA: TGTGCCAGCAGCTTAATAGGGACTAGCGGAAATGAGCAGTTCTTC. Its protein product is CASSLIGTSGNEQFF. The entire variable domain, with the rest obtained from reference TRBV7-3 and TRBJ2-1, is as follows: GAGVSQTPSNKVTEKGKYVELRCDPISGHTALYWYRQSLGQGPEFLIYFQGTGAADDSGLPNDRFFAVRPEGSVSTLKIQRTERGDSAVYLCASSLIGTSGNEQFFGPGTRLTVL.

The chain combines TRBV9 with TRBJ2-6; D uncertain. CDR3 length: 18 residues. The V gene lost 3 bases and the J gene lost 4 bases, with 20 bases spanning the gap. Looked up from germline, CDR1 is SGDLS and CDR2 is YYNGEE. In DNA, the CDR3 is TGTGCCAGCAGCGCAAGCAGCCCCATTTTATCAGGGGCCAACGTCCTGACTTTC. This translates into CASSASSPILSGANVLTF.

A single count supports this clone. J is TRBJ2-1 and V is TRBV2; D may be TRBD1 or TRBD2 (5 bases each). The CDR3 sequence is 15 residues long. CDR1 is SNHLY and CDR2 is FYNNEI in the germline V gene. Trimming pared 4 bases from V and 6 bases from J, leaving 16 bases between. This chain's CDR3 is CASSAPGRRTNEQFF. In DNA form, the CDR3 reads TGTGCCAGCAGTGCCCCGGGACGGAGGACCAATGAGCAGTTCTTC.

Here the CDR3 DNA reads TGTGCCAGCAGCTTAGGCGCGGGCACCGGGGAGCTGTTTTTT. It yields the protein CASSLGAGTGELFF. The V and J genes are TRBV7-6 and TRBJ2-2; D is perhaps TRBD2 (5 bases). The CDR3 totals 14 residues. V was cut by 1 base and J by 4 bases, with 7 bases left in between. Looked up from germline, CDR1 is SGHVS and CDR2 is FNYEAQ.

The genes are TRBV9 and TRBJ2-3, with D tentatively TRBD1 or TRBD2 (5 bases each). The CDR3 is made up of 15 amino acids. CDR1 is SGDLS and CDR2 is YYNGEE in the germline V gene. V was shortened by 0 bases and J by 0 bases, with 8 bases between the two germline ends. This chain's CDR3 is CASSVAGPSTDTQYF. CDR3 bases: TGTGCCAGCAGCGTAGCGGGACCTAGCACAGATACGCAGTATTTT.

The chain combines TRBV18 with TRBJ1-3, with a weak D call TRBD1 (5 bases). The CDR3 extends over 17 amino acids. V was pared by 3 bases and J by 0 bases, with 15 bases between. Germline-derived CDR1 and CDR2 are KGHSH and LQKENI. The CDR3: CASSPSLTASSGNTIYF. CDR3 bases: TGTGCCAGCTCACCCTCGTTGACAGCCAGCTCTGGAAACACCATATATTTT.

This clone was picked up one time. The chain employs TRBV2 and TRBJ1-1; TRBD1 aligns across 7 bases. Germline V lookup: CDR1 SNHLY, CDR2 FYNNEI. The CDR3 runs 14 residues. J gave up 1 base and V 10 bases, and 9 bases lay outside the gene matches. The CDR3, as DNA: TGTGCCACCACCAAACAGGGGCGGAACACTGAAGCTTTCTTT. It is translated as CATTKQGRNTEAFF. Combining the CDR3 with reference TRBV2 and TRBJ1-1 gives the whole variable domain EPEVTQTPSHQVTQMGQEVILRCVPISNHLYFYWYRQILGQKVEFLVSFYNNEISEKSEIFDDQFSVERPDGSNFTLKIRSTKLEDSAMYFCATTKQGRNTEAFFGQGTRLTVV.

This rearrangement joins TRBV4-1 to TRBJ2-3; a weak D match, TRBD1 (5 bases). CDR3 length: 13 residues. Trimming cost V 3 bases and J 9 bases, with 13 bases left between them. CDR1 and CDR2 (germline): MGHRA, YSYEKL. For the CDR3, the DNA is TGCGCCAGCAGCCAGGCCGACAGAGCCACGCAGTATTTT. This translates into CASSQADRATQYF.

This clone has a single count. The gene calls are TRBV23-1 and TRBJ2-3; 9 bases map to TRBD1. TRBV23-1 is an ORF for which the function is uncertain. V trimming: 6 bases; J trimming: 3 bases; junction bases outside the gene matches: 10. The CDR3 totals 16 residues. The CDR3 nucleotides read TGCGCCAGCAGCCTCGGACAGGGGCTGTGGACAGATACGCAGTATTTT. The encoded protein is CASSLGQGLWTDTQYF.

The chain is built from TRBV18 and TRBJ1-6; D is possibly TRBD1 (5 bases). This CDR3 has 16 residues. The V and J ends lost 3 bases and 9 bases respectively, with 18 bases between them. Germline CDR1 and CDR2: KGHSH and LQKENI. The CDR3 region has the DNA TGTGCCAGCTCACCCTGGGGTGGGACCGGCGGTTCACCCCTCCACTTT. Its translation is CASSPWGGTGGSPLHF.

This clone was found a few times. The chain is built from TRBV28 and TRBJ1-5, with D maybe TRBD1 (5 bases). Germline V gene lookup returns CDR1 MDHEN and CDR2 SYDVKM. The CDR3 runs 14 residues. The germline V and J ends were trimmed by 4 bases and 7 bases, with 14 bases remaining between them. CDR3: CASSSDSLGQPQHF. DNA for the CDR3: TGTGCCAGCAGTTCCGACAGCCTCGGGCAGCCCCAGCATTTT.

The CDR3 protein is CASSLGPNQGYTF. The CDR3 DNA reads as TGTGCCAGCAGCTTAGGGCCAAACCAGGGCTACACCTTC. The chain has TRBV7-6 and TRBJ1-2, with no clear D. This CDR3 spans 13 amino acids. Looked up from germline, CDR1 is SGHVS and CDR2 is FNYEAQ. The V end lost 1 base, the J end lost 8 bases, and 11 bases lay between the germline ends.

This chain connects TRBV28 to TRBJ2-1; TRBD2 matches 7 bases. J was trimmed by 1 base and V by 3 bases; bases with no gene match: 6. The CDR3 length is 16 residues. Germline CDR1 reads MDHEN; CDR2 reads SYDVKM. CDR3: CASSFIGEGSYNEQFF. In DNA form, the CDR3 reads TGTGCCAGCAGTTTTATAGGGGAGGGGTCCTACAATGAGCAGTTCTTC.

This chain links TRBV9 with TRBJ2-1, with 11 bases aligning to TRBD2. CDR1 is SGDLS and CDR2 is YYNGEE in the germline V gene. The J segment lost 7 bases and the V segment lost 0 bases, leaving 6 bases of the junction unmatched. The CDR3 spans 16 residues. Written as DNA, the CDR3 is TGTGCCAGCAGCGTAGTAGCGGGAGGGTGGCGTAATGAGCAGTTCTTC. Its translation: CASSVVAGGWRNEQFF.

The V call is TRBV2, the J call TRBJ2-7, with 8 positions matching TRBD2. Germline CDR1 reads SNHLY; CDR2 reads FYNNEI. V trimming: 10 bases; J trimming: 2 bases; junction bases outside the gene matches: 10. The CDR3 contains 14 residues. The CDR3 here is CATTGGRAAYEQYF. The CDR3 region has the DNA TGTGCCACCACGGGGGGGAGGGCCGCCTACGAGCAGTACTTC.

V is TRBV10-3 and J is TRBJ2-7; 10 bases agree with TRBD1. This CDR3 has 15 residues. From germline, CDR1 is ENHRY and CDR2 SYGVKD. V gave up 2 bases and J gave up 3 bases; unmatched junction bases: 4. The CDR3 DNA reads as TGTGCCATCAGTGAGAGGGGACAGGGGAGCTACGAGCAGTACTTC. Translating it yields CAISERGQGSYEQYF.

The chain combines TRBV30 with TRBJ1-4; tentatively, D is TRBD1 (5 bases). Germline V gives CDR1 GTSNPN, CDR2 SVGIG (reference sequence). V dropped 4 bases and J dropped 3 bases, with 15 bases sitting between them. The CDR3 has 15 residues. CDR3 nucleotides: TGTGCCTGGATTCCCCCAGGGAACGCTAATGAAAAACTGTTTTTT. It codes for CAWIPPGNANEKLFF.

This chain uses TRBV28 with TRBJ2-3, with 16 bases that match TRBD2. Per the germline V gene, CDR1 is MDHEN and CDR2 is SYDVKM. V was pared by 4 bases and J by 10 bases, with 8 bases of the junction left unmatched. The CDR3 contains 16 residues. The CDR3 sequence: CASSWGGTSGRVPQYF. DNA of the CDR3: TGTGCCAGCAGTTGGGGCGGGACTAGCGGGAGGGTGCCGCAGTATTTT.

The chain carries TRBV27 and TRBJ2-2; TRBD2 aligns across 9 bases. Trimming took 5 bases from V and 4 from J; bases not matched to a gene: 5. This CDR3 region has 15 residues. The germline gives CDR1 MNHEY, CDR2 SMNVEV (reference sequence). In DNA form, the CDR3 reads TGTGCCAGCAGTAGTAGCGGGAGAGGCACCGGGGAGCTGTTTTTT. It codes for CASSSSGRGTGELFF.

This chain connects TRBV6-6 to TRBJ2-7; 7 bases line up with TRBD2. Trimming cost V 0 bases and J 0 bases; bases outside gene matches: 2. The CDR3 spans 15 residues. Germline CDR1 and CDR2: MNHNY and SVGAGI (reference sequence). The CDR3 region has the DNA TGTGCCAGCAGTTACTCGCGGGAGAACTCCTACGAGCAGTACTTC. Its translation is CASSYSRENSYEQYF.

V and J are TRBV10-3 and TRBJ2-1, with 11 bases aligning to TRBD2. The CDR3 is 17 residues long. The germline CDR1 and CDR2 sequences are ENHRY and SYGVKD. With V trimmed by 0 bases and J by 4 bases, 5 bases remained unmatched. CDR3 residues: CAISESERTSGYNEQFF. CDR3 coding DNA: TGTGCCATCAGTGAGTCTGAGCGGACTAGCGGGTACAATGAGCAGTTCTTC.

The J gene is TRBJ2-7, the V gene TRBV27; the D is unclear. Trimming stripped 2 bases from V and 3 bases from J, with 11 bases between. The CDR3 length is 14 residues. Germline V CDR1 and CDR2: MNHEY, SMNVEV (reference sequence). The CDR3 DNA is TGTGCCAGCAGTTTAAGACCAGAAGACTACGAGCAGTACTTC. Translating gives CASSLRPEDYEQYF.

CDR3 protein: CASSGQGPSYEQYF. The DNA for the CDR3 is TGTGCCAGCAGCGGACAGGGCCCGAGTTACGAGCAGTACTTC. The chain links TRBV5-5 to TRBJ2-7; 8 bases match TRBD1. The CDR3 length is 14 residues. J gave up 4 bases and V 4 bases, and 7 bases lay outside the gene matches. The V gene's germline CDR1 is SGHKS and CDR2 YYEKEE (reference sequence).

The chain joins TRBV5-1 to TRBJ1-4; D gene uncertain. CDR3 length: 13 amino acids. Between the trimmed V and J ends, which lost 4 bases and 8 bases, there was a span of 12 bases. CDR1 and CDR2 (germline): SGHRS, YFSETQ. The CDR3 protein is CASSPRLGEKLFF. The CDR3 coding sequence is TGCGCCAGCAGCCCTAGGCTGGGAGAAAAACTGTTTTTT.

The chain links TRBV5-1 to TRBJ1-1; D unclear. The CDR3 covers 14 residues. Looked up from germline, CDR1 is SGHRS and CDR2 is YFSETQ. Trimming shortened V by 4 bases and J by 0 bases, and 10 bases separated the two germline ends. In nucleotides, the CDR3 is TGCGCCAGCAGCCCCCAGGACTTGAACACTGAAGCTTTCTTT. This encodes CASSPQDLNTEAFF.

V is TRBV13 and J is TRBJ2-1, with 7 nucleotides matching TRBD2. Trimming cost V 6 bases and J 6 bases; bases outside gene matches: 8. CDR3 length: 14 residues. Germline CDR1 and CDR2: PRHDT and FYEKMQ (reference sequence). CDR3 sequence reads: CASRKREMVNEQFF. The CDR3 DNA reads as TGTGCCAGCAGAAAGCGGGAAATGGTCAATGAGCAGTTCTTC.

This rearrangement joins TRBV6-6 to TRBJ2-3, with TRBD2 matching 10 bases. This CDR3 spans 16 amino acids. Germline CDR1 reads MNHNY; CDR2 reads SVGAGI (reference sequence). The ends lost 3 bases at V and 2 bases at J; junction bases unmatched: 5. The CDR3: CASSYLGLAATDTQYF. The CDR3 DNA follows: TGTGCCAGCAGTTATCTTGGACTAGCGGCCACAGATACGCAGTATTTT.